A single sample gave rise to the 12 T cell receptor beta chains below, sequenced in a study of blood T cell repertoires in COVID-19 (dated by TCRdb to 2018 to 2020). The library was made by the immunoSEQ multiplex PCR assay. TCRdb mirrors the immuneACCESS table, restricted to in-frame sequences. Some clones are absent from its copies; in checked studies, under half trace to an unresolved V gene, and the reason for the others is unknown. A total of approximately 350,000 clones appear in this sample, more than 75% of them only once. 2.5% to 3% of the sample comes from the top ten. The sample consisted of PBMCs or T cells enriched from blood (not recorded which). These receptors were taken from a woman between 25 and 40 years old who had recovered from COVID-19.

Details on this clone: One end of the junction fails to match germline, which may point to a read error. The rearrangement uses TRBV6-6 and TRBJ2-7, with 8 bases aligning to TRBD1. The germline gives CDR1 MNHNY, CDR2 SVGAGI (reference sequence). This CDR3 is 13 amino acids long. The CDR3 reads CVSSPGQGNEQYF. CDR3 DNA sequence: TGTGTCAGCAGTCCCGGACAGGGAAACGAGCAGTACTTC.

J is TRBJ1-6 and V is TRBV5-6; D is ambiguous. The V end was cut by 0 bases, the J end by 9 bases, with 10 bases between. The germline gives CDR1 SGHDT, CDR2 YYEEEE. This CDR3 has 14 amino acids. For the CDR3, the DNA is TGTGCCAGCAGCTTGGTCCAGGTCGGTTCACCCCTCCACTTT. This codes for CASSLVQVGSPLHF.

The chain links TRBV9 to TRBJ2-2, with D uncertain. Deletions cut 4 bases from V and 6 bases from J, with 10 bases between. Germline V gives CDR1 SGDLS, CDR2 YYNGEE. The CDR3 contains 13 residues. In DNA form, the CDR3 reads TGTGCCAGCAGCAAGACGAGCGCCGGGGAGCTGTTTTTT. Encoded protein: CASSKTSAGELFF. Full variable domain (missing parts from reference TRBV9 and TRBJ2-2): DSGVTQTPKHLITATGQRVTLRCSPRSGDLSVYWYQQSLDQGLQFLIQYYNGEERAKGNILERFSAQQFPDLHSELNLSSLELGDSALYFCASSKTSAGELFFGEGSRLTVL.

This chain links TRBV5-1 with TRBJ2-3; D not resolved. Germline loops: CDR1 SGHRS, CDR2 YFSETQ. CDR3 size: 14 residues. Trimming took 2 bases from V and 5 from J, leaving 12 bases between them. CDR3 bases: TGCGCCAGCAGCTTTGGTAGCCGAAAAGATACGCAGTATTTT. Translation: CASSFGSRKDTQYF.

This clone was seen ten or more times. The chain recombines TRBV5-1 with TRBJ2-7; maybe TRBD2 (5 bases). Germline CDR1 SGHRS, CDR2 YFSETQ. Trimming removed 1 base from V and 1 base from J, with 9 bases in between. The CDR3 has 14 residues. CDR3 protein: CASSLYRESYEQYF. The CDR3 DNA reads TGCGCCAGCAGCTTGTATAGGGAGTCCTACGAGCAGTACTTC. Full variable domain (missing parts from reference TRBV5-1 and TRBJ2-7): KAGVTQTPRYLIKTRGQQVTLSCSPISGHRSVSWYQQTPGQGLQFLFEYFSETQRNKGNFPGRFSGRQFSNSRSEMNVSTLELGDSALYLCASSLYRESYEQYFGPGTRLTVT.

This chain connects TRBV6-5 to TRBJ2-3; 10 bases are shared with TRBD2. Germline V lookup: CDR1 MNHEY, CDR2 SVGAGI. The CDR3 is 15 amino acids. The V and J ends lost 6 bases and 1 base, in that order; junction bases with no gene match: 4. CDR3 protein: CASSPGLAGTDTQYF. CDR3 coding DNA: TGTGCCAGCAGCCCCGGACTAGCGGGCACAGATACGCAGTATTTT.

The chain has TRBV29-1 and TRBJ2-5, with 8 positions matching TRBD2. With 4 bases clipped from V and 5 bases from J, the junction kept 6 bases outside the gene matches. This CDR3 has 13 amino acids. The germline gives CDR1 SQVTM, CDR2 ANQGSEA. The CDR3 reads CSVVAGGQETQYF. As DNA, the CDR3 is TGCAGCGTTGTCGCGGGAGGCCAGGAGACCCAGTACTTC.

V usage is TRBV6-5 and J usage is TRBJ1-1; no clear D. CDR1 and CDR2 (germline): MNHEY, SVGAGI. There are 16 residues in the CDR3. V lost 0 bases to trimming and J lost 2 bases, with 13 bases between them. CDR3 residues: CASSYSPGTRNTEAFF. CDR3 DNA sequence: TGTGCCAGCAGTTACTCCCCGGGTACCCGAAACACTGAAGCTTTCTTT.

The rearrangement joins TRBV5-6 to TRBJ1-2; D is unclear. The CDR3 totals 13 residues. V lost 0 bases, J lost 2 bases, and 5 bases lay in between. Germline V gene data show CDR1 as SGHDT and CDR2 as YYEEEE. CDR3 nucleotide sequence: TGTGCCAGCAGCTTGGAACGGAACTATGGCTACACCTTC. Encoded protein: CASSLERNYGYTF.

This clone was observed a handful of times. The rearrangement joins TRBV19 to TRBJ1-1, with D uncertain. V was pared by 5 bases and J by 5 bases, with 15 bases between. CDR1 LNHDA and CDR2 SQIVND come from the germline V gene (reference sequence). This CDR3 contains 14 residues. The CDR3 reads CASSWQVSGTEAFF. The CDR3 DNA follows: TGTGCCAGTAGTTGGCAGGTCTCGGGGACTGAAGCTTTCTTT.

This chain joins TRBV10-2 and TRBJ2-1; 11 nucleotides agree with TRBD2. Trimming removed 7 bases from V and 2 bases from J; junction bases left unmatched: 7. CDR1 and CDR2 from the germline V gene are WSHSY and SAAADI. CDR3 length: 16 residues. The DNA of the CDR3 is TGCGCCAGCATCCCCCAGGGACTAGCGGCCTACAATGAGCAGTTCTTC. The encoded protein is CASIPQGLAAYNEQFF.

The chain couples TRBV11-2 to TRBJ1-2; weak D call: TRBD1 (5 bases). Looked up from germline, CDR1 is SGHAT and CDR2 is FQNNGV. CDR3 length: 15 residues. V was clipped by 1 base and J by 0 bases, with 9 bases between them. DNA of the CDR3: TGTGCCAGCAGCTTAGTGGTCAGGGCTAACTATGGCTACACCTTC. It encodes CASSLVVRANYGYTF.